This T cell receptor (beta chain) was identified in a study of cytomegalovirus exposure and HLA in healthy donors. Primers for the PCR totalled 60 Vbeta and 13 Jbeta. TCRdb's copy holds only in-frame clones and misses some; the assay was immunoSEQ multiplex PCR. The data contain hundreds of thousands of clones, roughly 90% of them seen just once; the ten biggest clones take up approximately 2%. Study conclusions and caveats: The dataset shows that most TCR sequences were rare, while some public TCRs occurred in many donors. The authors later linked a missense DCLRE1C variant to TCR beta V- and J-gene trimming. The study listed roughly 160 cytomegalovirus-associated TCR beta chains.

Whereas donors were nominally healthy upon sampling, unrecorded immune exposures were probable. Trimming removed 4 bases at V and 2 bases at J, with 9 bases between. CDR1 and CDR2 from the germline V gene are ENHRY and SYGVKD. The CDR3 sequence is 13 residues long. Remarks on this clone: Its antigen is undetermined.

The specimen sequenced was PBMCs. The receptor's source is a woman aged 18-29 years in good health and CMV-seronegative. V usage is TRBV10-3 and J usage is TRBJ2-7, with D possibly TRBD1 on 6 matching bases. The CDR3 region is CAISGGQAYEQYF. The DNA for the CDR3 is TGTGCCATCAGTGGGGGACAAGCCTACGAGCAGTACTTC.